This T cell receptor beta chain was found in a study of technical replicates of blood from a handful of donors (TCRdb year 2017). At the junction V is shortened by 1 base and J by 5 bases; bases outside the gene matches: 3. Looking up the germline V gene yields CDR1 LGHNA and CDR2 YNFKEQ. The CDR3 spans 15 residues, from the cysteine through the phenylalanine. Just the 45-base CDR3 DNA is kept, in frame starting at base 1. Libraries were made using the immunoSEQ multiplex PCR assay. The source is immuneACCESS, and TCRdb retained only in-frame sequences with V and J called. Part of the clones is not carried over; for the studies checked, unresolved V genes explain less than half of this, and the remainder is unexplained. This sample holds about 80,000 clones; 80% to 90% were observed only once. About 5.1% of the sample comes from the top ten. With regard to this clone: Its recognized antigen is unknown. No base quality values were provided; no much bigger clone lies one nucleotide off.

This clonotype originated in a human donor in good health. Some clones in this sample may be carry-over from other donors' samples. The chain is assembled from TRBV4-2 and TRBJ2-7; 12 bases in the middle match TRBD2. The sample was PBMCs. The nucleotide sequence reads TGTGCCAGCAGCCAAGCTAGCGGGAGGGTGAACGAGCAGTACTTC. Its translation reads: CASSQASGRVNEQYF.